Below are 2 T cell receptor beta chains sequenced from a single sample in a study of blood T cell repertoires in COVID-19. Profiling relied on immunoSEQ multiplex PCR, and the TCRdb table lists in-frame clones only, not all of them. This table holds fewer than 200,000 clones, over 80% found once. The sequenced material came from PBMCs or T cells enriched from blood (not recorded which). The origin of the receptors is a woman aged 25 to 39 who had been exposed to COVID-19.

The chain employs TRBV27 and TRBJ2-5, with D unresolved. Trimming removed 3 bases at V and 4 bases at J, with 9 bases between. The germline gives CDR1 MNHEY, CDR2 SMNVEV (reference sequence). This CDR3 region has 13 residues. This CDR3 is CASSFLVGETQYF. The CDR3 nucleotides are TGTGCCAGCAGTTTCCTAGTCGGAGAGACCCAGTACTTC.

The chain has TRBV6-2 or TRBV6-3 and TRBJ2-5, with D unclear. The CDR3 totals 15 residues. Germline CDR1 MNHEY, CDR2 SVGEGT. Trimming shortened V by 0 bases and J by 2 bases, and 10 bases separated the two germline ends. The chain's CDR3 is CASSYSLDTQETQYF. For the CDR3, the DNA is TGTGCCAGCAGTTACTCGTTAGACACGCAAGAGACCCAGTACTTC.